This TCR beta chain stems from a study of T cells after yellow fever vaccination. Germline V CDR1 and CDR2: SGHRS, YFSETQ. The CDR3 length is 14 residues. Trimming left V 0 bases short and J 1 base short, with 7 bases between. TCRdb passed the 5' RACE reads through MiXCR, listing each CDR3 protein once. The sample lists some 550,000 distinct CDR3 sequences; over 15% were seen once. The sequences come from PBMCs, collected 15 days after the yellow fever booster vaccination. The chain links TRBV5-1 to TRBJ1-1; the D is unclear. The TCR comes from a man aged 30-40 years who received the YFV17D yellow fever vaccine. CDR3 nucleotide sequence: TGCGCCAGCAGCTTGGAGCTTCAGAACACTGAAGCTTTCTTT. It yields the protein CASSLELQNTEAFF. Using reference TRBV5-1 and TRBJ1-1 for the parts outside the CDR3, the full variable domain is KAGVTQTPRYLIKTRGQQVTLSCSPISGHRSVSWYQQTPGQGLQFLFEYFSETQRNKGNFPGRFSGRQFSNSRSEMNVSTLELGDSALYLCASSLELQNTEAFFGQGTRLTVV.